This paragraph reports one TCR beta chain. Its antigen is undetermined. V shed 4 bases and J 5 bases; nucleotides not matched to a gene: 5. The CDR3 spans 14 residues. CDR1 and CDR2 (germline): LGHNT, FRNRAP. These data are taken from a study of T-cell reconstitution after alpha-beta-depleted transplantation in children. Overall study findings and caveats: About two months after transplant, alpha-beta T cells reportedly came from several hundred expanded graft clones. Surviving recipient T cells and thymic progenitors underlay high day-60 TCRbeta diversity in some patients.

Molecular barcoding with unique molecular identifiers was used for the TCRbeta library. TCRdb ran MiXCR on the PCR reads and lists one entry per CDR3 protein. The sample shows hundreds of thousands of distinct CDR3 sequences, approximately 22% of them seen only once. The input for sequencing was PBMCs, mostly from graft donor cells, taken 360 days after TCRalphabeta/CD19-depleted stem cell transplant. V is TRBV12-5 and J is TRBJ2-5; 9 bases line up with TRBD1. The sequence was collected from a boy under two years old who had a stem cell transplant for acute myeloid leukemia, so the T cells may come from the graft donor. CDR3 residues: CASGSGTGSETQYF. CDR3 coding DNA: TGTGCTAGTGGTTCCGGGACAGGGAGCGAGACCCAGTACTTC.